The TCR beta chain described here comes from a study of cytotoxic CD8 clonotypes in ibrutinib-treated CLL. Study in general: Productive templates per sample averaged 255,043; productive rearrangements, about 89,000.

Study conclusions and caveats: Few clonotypes were public, and these shrank or held steady under treatment. Sustained-remission patients were sampled at different times than progressing patients were.

Germline CDR1 reads LNHDA; CDR2 reads SQIVND (reference sequence). Trimming removed 1 base from V and 1 base from J, with 7 bases in between. The CDR3 runs 14 residues. A word on this clone: Its specificity is unknown.

The sequencing depth, 1 in 200,000 to 1 in 1 million T cells, was the target. TCRdb's table, derived via immunoSEQ multiplex PCR, lists solely in-frame clones and lacks some. The sample includes 110,000 to 150,000 clones, more than 75% of them seen just once. The rearrangement uses TRBV19 and TRBJ1-1; D is ambiguous. The input for sequencing was PBMCs, taken after 24 months of ibrutinib treatment. The receptor's source is a human donor with chronic lymphocytic leukemia. CDR3 loop: CASSIGQSNTEAFF. The CDR3 DNA is TGTGCCAGTAGTATAGGGCAGTCGAACACTGAAGCTTTCTTT.